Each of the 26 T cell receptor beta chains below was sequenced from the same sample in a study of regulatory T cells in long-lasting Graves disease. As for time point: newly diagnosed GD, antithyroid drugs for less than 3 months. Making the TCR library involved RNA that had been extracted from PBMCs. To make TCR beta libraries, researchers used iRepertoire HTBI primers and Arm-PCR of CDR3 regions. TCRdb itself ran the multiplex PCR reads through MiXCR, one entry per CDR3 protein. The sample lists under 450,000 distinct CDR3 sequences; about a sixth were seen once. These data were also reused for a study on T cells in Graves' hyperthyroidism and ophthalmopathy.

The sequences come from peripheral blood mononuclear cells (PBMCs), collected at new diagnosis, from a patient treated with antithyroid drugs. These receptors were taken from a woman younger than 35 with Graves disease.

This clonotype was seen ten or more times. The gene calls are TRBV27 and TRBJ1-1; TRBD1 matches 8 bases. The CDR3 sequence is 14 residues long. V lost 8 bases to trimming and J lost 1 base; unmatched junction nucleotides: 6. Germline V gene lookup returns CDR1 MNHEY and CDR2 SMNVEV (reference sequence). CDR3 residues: CASSTGAQNTEAFF. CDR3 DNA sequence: TGTGCCAGCTCGACAGGGGCACAGAACACTGAAGCTTTCTTT.

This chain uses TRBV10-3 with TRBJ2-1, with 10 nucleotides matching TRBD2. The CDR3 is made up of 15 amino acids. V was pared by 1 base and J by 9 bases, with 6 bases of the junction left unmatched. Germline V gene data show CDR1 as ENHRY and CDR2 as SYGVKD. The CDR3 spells CAISEYTSGNGEQFF. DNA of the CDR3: TGTGCCATCAGTGAGTATACTAGCGGGAACGGTGAGCAGTTCTTC.

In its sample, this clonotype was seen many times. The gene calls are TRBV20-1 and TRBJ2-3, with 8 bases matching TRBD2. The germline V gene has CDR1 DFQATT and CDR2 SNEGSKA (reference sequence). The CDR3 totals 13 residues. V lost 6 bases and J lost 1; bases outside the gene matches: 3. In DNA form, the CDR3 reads TGCAGTGCCCCGACTAGCGGCACAGATACGCAGTATTTT. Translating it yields CSAPTSGTDTQYF.

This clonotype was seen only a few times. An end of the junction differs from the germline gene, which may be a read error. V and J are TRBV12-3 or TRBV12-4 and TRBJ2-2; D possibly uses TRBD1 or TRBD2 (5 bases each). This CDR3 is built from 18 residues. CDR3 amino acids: CAGSLASGRAPNTGELFF. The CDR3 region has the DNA TGTGCCGGCAGTTTAGCGAGCGGCAGGGCTCCGAACACCGGGGAGCTGTTTTTT.

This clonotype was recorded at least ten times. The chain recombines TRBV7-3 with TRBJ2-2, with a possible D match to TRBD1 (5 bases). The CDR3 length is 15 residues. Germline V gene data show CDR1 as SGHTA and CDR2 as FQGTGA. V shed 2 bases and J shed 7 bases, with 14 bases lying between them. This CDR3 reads CASSLYRPDSGELFF. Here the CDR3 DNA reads TGTGCCAGCAGCTTATATAGGCCCGACAGCGGGGAGCTGTTTTTT.

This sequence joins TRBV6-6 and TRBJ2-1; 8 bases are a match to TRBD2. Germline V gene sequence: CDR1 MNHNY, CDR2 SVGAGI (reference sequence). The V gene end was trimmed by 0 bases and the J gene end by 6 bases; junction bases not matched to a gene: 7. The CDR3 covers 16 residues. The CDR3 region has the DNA TGTGCCAGCAGTTACTCGAGCGGGAGCCAAGGCAATGAGCAGTTCTTC. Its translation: CASSYSSGSQGNEQFF.

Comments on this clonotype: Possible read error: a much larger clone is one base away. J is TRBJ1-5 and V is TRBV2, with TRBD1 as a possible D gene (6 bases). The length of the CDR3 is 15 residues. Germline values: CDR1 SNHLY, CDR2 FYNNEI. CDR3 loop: CVSSPAGTKNQPQHF. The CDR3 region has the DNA TGTGTCAGCAGTCCTGCAGGGACAAAAAATCAGCCCCAGCATTTT. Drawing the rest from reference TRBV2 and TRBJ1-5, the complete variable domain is EPEVTQTPSHQVTQMGQEVILRCVPISNHLYFYWYRQILGQKVEFLVSFYNNEISEKSEIFDDQFSVERPDGSNFTLKIRSTKLEDSAMYFCVSSPAGTKNQPQHFGDGTRLSIL.

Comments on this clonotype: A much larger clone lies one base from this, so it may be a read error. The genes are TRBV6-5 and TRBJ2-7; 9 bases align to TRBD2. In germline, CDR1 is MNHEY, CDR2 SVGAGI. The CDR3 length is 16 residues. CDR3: CASSYGGTSLSYERYF. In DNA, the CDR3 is TGTGCCAGCAGTTATGGGGGGACTAGCTTATCCTACGAGCGGTACTTC.

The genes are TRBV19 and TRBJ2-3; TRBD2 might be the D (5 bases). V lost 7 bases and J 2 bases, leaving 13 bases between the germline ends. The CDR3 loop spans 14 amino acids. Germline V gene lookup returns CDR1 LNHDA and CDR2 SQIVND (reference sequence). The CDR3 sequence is CASKEGRYTDTQYF. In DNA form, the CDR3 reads TGTGCCAGTAAAGAGGGCAGGTACACAGATACGCAGTATTTT.

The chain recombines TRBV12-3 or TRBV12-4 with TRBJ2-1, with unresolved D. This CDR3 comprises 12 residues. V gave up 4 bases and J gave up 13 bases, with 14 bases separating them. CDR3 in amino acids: CASSYSDRIQFF. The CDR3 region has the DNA TGTGCCAGCAGTTACAGCGACCGAATTCAGTTCTTC.

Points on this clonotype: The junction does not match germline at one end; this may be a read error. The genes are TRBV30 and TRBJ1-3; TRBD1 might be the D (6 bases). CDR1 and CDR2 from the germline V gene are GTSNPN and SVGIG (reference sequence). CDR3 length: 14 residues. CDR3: CAWTGTFSGNTIHF. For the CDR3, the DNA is TGTGCCTGGACCGGGACATTCTCTGGAAACACCATACATTTT.

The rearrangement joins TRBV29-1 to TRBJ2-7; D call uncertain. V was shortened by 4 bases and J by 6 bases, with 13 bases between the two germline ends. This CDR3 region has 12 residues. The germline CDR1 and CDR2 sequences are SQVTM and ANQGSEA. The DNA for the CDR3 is TGCAGCGTTGGATTGGGCAGGTCCGAGCAGTACTTC. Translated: CSVGLGRSEQYF.

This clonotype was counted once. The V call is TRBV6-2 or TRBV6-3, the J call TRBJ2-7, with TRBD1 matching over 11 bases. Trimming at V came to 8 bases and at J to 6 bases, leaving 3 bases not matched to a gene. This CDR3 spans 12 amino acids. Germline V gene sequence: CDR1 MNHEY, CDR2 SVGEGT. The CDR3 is CASGQGAAEQYF. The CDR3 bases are TGTGCCAGCGGACAGGGGGCGGCCGAGCAGTACTTC.

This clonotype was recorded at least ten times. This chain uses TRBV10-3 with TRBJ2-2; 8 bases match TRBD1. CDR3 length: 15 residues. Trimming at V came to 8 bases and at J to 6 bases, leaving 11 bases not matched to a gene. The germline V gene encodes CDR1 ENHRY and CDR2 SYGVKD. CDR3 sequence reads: CAIGTKTGDAGELFF. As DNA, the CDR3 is TGTGCCATCGGAACAAAGACAGGGGACGCCGGGGAGCTGTTTTTT.

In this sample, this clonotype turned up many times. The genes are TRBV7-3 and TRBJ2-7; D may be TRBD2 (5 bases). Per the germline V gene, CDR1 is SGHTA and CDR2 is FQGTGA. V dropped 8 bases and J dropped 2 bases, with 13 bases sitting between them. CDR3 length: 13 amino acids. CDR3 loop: CASALGETYEQYF. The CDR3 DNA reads TGTGCCAGCGCATTGGGAGAAACCTACGAGCAGTACTTC.

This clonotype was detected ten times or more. In DNA form, the CDR3 reads TGTGCCAGAGAAGGGCAAGATACGCAGTATTTT. As protein: CAREGQDTQYF. The genes are TRBV28 and TRBJ2-3; D not resolved. From germline, CDR1 is MDHEN and CDR2 SYDVKM. The germline V and J ends were trimmed by 9 bases and 5 bases, with 9 bases remaining between them. The CDR3 length is 11 residues.

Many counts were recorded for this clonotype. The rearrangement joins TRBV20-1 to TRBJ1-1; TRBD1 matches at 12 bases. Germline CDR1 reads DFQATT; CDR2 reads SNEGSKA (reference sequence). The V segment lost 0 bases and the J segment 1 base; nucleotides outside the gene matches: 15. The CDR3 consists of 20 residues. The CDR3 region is CSARDGTGGEGARTNTEAFF. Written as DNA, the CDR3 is TGCAGTGCTAGAGATGGGACAGGGGGCGAGGGGGCGAGGACGAACACTGAAGCTTTCTTT.

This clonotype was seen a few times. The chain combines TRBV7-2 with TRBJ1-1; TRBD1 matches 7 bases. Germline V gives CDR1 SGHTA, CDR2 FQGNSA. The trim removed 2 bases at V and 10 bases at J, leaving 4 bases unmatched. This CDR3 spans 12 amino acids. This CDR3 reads CASSLQGVRAFF. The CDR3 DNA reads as TGTGCCAGCAGCTTACAGGGGGTCAGAGCTTTCTTT. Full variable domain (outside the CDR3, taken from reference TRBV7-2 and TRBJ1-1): GAGVSQSPSNKVTEKGKDVELRCDPISGHTALYWYRQSLGQGLEFLIYFQGNSAPDKSGLPSDRFSAERTGGSVSTLTIQRTQQEDSAVYLCASSLQGVRAFFGQGTRLTVV.

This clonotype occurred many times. The CDR3 DNA reads TGTGCCAGTAGTGCCCCCGGGACTAGCGGGAATGAGCAGTTCTTC. Protein product: CASSAPGTSGNEQFF. The chain recombines TRBV19 with TRBJ2-1; 12 bases align to TRBD2. The CDR3 is made up of 15 amino acids. Germline V lookup: CDR1 LNHDA, CDR2 SQIVND (reference sequence). The ends lost 5 bases at V and 7 bases at J; junction bases unmatched: 6.

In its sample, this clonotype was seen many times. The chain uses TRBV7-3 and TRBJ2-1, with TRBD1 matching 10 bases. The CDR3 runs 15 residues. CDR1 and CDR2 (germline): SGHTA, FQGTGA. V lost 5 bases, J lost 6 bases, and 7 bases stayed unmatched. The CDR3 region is CASSLDRGGFNEQFF. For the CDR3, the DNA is TGTGCCAGCAGCCTGGACAGGGGGGGATTCAATGAGCAGTTCTTC.

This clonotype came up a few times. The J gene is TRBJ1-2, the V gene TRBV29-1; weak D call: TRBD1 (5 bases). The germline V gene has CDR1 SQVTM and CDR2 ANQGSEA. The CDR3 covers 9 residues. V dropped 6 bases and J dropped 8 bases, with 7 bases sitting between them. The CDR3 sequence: CSVGGGYTF. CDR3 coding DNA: TGCAGCGTGGGGGGAGGCTACACCTTC.

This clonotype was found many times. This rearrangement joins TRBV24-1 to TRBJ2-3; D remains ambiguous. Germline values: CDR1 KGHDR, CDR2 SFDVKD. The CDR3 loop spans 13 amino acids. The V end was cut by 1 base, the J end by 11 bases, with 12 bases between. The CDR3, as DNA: TGTGCCACCAGTGATTTAGGAGCAGCAGGGCAGTATTTT. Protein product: CATSDLGAAGQYF.

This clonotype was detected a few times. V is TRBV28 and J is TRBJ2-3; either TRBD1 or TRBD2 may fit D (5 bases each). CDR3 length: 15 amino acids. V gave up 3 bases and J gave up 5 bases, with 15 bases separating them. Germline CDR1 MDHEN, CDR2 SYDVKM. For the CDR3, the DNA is TGTGCCAGCAGTTTCCTGGTGGATGGGGGAGATACGCAGTATTTT. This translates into CASSFLVDGGDTQYF.

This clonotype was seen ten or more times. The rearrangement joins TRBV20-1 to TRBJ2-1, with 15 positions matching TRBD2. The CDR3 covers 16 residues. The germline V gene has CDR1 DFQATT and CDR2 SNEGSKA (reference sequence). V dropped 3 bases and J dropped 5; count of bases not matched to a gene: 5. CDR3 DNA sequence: TGCAGTGCTAGCCTCAGGACTAGCGGGAGGGACAATGAGCAGTTCTTC. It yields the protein CSASLRTSGRDNEQFF.

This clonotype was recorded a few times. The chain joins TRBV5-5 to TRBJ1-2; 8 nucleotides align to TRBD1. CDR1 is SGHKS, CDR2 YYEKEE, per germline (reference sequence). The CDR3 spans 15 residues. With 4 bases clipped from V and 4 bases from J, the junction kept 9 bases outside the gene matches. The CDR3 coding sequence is TGTGCCAGCAGCACAAGACAGGGGATCGTCTATGGCTACACCTTC. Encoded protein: CASSTRQGIVYGYTF.

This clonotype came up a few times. As DNA, the CDR3 is TGTGCCAGCAGCTCTACCGGGAGCACCGGGGAGCTGTTTTTT. Its translation: CASSSTGSTGELFF. This chain uses TRBV7-9 with TRBJ2-2; possibly TRBD2 for D (6 bases). This CDR3 contains 14 residues. The V and J ends lost 4 bases and 4 bases respectively, with 10 bases between them. Germline CDR1 reads SEHNR; CDR2 reads FQNEAQ (reference sequence).